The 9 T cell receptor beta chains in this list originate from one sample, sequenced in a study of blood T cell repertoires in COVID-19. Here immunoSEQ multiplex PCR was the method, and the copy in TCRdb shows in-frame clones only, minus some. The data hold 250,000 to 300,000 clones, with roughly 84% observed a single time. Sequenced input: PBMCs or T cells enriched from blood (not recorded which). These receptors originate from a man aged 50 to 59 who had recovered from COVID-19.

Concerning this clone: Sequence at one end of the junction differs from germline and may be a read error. CDR3 sequence: CASSLVSGTVAF. The CDR3 DNA reads as TGTGCCAGCAGCTTGGTTTCCGGGACAGTCGCGTTC. The V and J genes are TRBV5-5 and TRBJ2-7, with 7 bases that match TRBD1. CDR1 SGHKS and CDR2 YYEKEE come from the germline V gene (reference sequence). The CDR3 loop spans 12 amino acids.

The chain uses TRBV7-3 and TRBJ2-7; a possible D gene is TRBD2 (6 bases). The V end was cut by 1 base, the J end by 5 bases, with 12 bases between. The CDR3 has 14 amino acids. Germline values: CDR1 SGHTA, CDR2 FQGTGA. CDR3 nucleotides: TGTGCCAGCAGCTTAAGTGGGGGGAGGAACGAGCAGTACTTC. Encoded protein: CASSLSGGRNEQYF.

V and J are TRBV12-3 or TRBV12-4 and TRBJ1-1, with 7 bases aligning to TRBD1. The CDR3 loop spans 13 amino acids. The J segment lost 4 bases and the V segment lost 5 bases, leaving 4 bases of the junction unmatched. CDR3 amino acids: CASSRQGSTEAFF. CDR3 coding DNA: TGTGCCAGCAGTAGACAGGGCAGCACTGAAGCTTTCTTT.

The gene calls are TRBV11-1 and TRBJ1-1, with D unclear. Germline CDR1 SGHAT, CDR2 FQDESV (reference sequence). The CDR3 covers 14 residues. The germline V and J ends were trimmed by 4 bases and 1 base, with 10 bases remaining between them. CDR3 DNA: TGTGCCAGCAGCTCTGGAAACAGGAACACTGAAGCTTTCTTT. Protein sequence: CASSSGNRNTEAFF.

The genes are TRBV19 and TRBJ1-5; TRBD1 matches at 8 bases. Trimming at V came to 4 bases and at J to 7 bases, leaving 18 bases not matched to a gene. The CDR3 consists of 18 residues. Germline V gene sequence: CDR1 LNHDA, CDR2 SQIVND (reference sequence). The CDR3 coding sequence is TGTGCCAGTAGTAGCCCGCCCGGGACAGGAAGAGGGGTCCAGCCCCAGCATTTT. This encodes CASSSPPGTGRGVQPQHF. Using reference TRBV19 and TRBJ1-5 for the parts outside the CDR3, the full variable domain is DGGITQSPKYLFRKEGQNVTLSCEQNLNHDAMYWYRQDPGQGLRLIYYSQIVNDFQKGDIAEGYSVSREKKESFPLTVTSAQKNPTAFYLCASSSPPGTGRGVQPQHFGDGTRLSIL.

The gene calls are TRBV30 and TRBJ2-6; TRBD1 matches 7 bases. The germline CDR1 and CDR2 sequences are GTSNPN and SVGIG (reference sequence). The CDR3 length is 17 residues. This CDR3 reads CVVVRDRVQAGANVLTF. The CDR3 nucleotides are TGTGTCGTCGTAAGAGACAGGGTACAAGCTGGGGCCAACGTCCTGACTTTC.

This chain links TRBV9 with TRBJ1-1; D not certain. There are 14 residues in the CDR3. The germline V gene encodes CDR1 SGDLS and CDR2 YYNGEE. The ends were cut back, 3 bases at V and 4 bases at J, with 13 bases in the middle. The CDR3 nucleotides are TGTGCCAGCAGCGACATAGATCCGGGCACTGAAGCTTTCTTT. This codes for CASSDIDPGTEAFF.

CDR3 in DNA: TGCAGTGCTTGGGGGGCCGGGGAGCTGTTTTTT. Translation: CSAWGAGELFF. This chain connects TRBV20-1 to TRBJ2-2; a possible D gene is TRBD2 (6 bases). This CDR3 is built from 11 residues. The ends were cut back, 5 bases at V and 6 bases at J, with 7 bases in the middle. Germline loops: CDR1 DFQATT, CDR2 SNEGSKA (reference sequence).

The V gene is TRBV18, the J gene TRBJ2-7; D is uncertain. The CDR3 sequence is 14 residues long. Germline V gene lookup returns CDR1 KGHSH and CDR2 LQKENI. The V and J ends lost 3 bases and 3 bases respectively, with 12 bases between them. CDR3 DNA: TGTGCCAGCTCACCCCCGGCAGGATACTACGAGCAGTACTTC. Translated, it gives CASSPPAGYYEQYF. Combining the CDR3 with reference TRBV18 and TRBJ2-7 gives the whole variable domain NAGVMQNPRHLVRRRGQEARLRCSPMKGHSHVYWYRQLPEEGLKFMVYLQKENIIDESGMPKERFSAEFPKEGPSILRIQQVVRGDSAAYFCASSPPAGYYEQYFGPGTRLTVT.